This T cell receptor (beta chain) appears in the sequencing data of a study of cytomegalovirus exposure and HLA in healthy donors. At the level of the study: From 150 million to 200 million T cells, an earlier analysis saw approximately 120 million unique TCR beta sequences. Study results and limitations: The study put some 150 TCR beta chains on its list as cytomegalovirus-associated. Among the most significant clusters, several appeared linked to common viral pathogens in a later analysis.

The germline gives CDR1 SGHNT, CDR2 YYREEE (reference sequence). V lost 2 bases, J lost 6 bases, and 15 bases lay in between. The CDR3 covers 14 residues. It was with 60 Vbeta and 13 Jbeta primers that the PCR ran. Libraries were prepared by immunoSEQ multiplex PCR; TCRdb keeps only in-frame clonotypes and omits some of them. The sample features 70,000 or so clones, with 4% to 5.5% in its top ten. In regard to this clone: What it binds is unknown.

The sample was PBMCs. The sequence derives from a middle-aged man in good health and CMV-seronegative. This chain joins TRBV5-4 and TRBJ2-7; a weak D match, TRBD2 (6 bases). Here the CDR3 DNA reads TGTGCCAGCAGCTTAGGGGACTCGTGGGGCGAGCAGTACTTC. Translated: CASSLGDSWGEQYF.